What follows are 15 T cell receptor beta chains derived from one specimen sequenced in a study of T cell repertoires in cytomegalovirus infection. TCRdb processed the reads anew with MiXCR; each CDR3 protein has one entry. The sample lists approximately 630,000 distinct CDR3 sequences; around 24% were seen once. Sequenced material: CD8+ T cells from PBMCs. The receptor source for this set is a human donor in good health (CMV status not recorded). Some clones in this sample may be carry-over from other donors' samples.

This clonotype was detected ten times or more. V and J are TRBV7-6 and TRBJ2-2, with unresolved D. The CDR3 loop spans 11 amino acids. Per the germline V gene, CDR1 is SGHVS and CDR2 is FNYEAQ. The V end lost 2 bases, the J end lost 7 bases, and 2 bases lay between the germline ends. The CDR3 DNA follows: TGTGCCAGCAGCTTACGCGGGGAGCTGTTTTTT. It codes for CASSLRGELFF.

This chain links TRBV5-8 with TRBJ2-7; TRBD1 is a possible D gene (5 bases). V shed 3 bases and J shed 0 bases, with 16 bases lying between them. Germline V CDR1 and CDR2: SGHTS, YDEGEE. The CDR3 length is 16 residues. CDR3 bases: TGTGCCAGCAGCTCCATTTTAGGGGTGGACTCCTACGAGCAGTACTTC. Encoded protein: CASSSILGVDSYEQYF.

This clonotype has at least ten counts. The chain links TRBV7-8 to TRBJ2-1, with D perhaps TRBD2 (5 bases). Germline-derived CDR1 and CDR2 are SGHVS and FQNEAQ. The CDR3 covers 17 residues. The V and J ends lost 5 bases and 2 bases respectively, with 19 bases between them. CDR3 sequence reads: CASSLNQWGATYNEQFF. The CDR3 DNA is TGTGCCAGCAGCCTAAACCAATGGGGAGCCACCTACAATGAGCAGTTCTTC.

This clonotype came up many times. The chain is built from TRBV7-9 and TRBJ1-3; D ambiguous. This CDR3 comprises 13 residues. The germline gives CDR1 SEHNR, CDR2 FQNEAQ (reference sequence). Trimming stripped 6 bases from V and 4 bases from J, with 10 bases between. The CDR3 DNA is TGTGCCAGCAGACCCCCCGAGGGAAACACCATATATTTT. Encoded protein: CASRPPEGNTIYF.

This clonotype was seen more than once but under ten times. The gene calls are TRBV5-1 and TRBJ2-7; perhaps TRBD1 as D (7 bases). The CDR3 is 16 amino acids. Deletions cut 4 bases from V and 2 bases from J, with 19 bases between. The germline V gene has CDR1 SGHRS and CDR2 YFSETQ. The CDR3 is CASSLLQGTGTYEQYF. In DNA form, the CDR3 reads TGCGCCAGCAGCCTCCTACAGGGGACTGGGACCTACGAGCAGTACTTC. The variable domain in full, completed from reference TRBV5-1 and TRBJ2-7, reads KAGVTQTPRYLIKTRGQQVTLSCSPISGHRSVSWYQQTPGQGLQFLFEYFSETQRNKGNFPGRFSGRQFSNSRSEMNVSTLELGDSALYLCASSLLQGTGTYEQYFGPGTRLTVT.

A word on this clonotype: At one boundary the junction diverges from the germline segment, which might be a read error. The chain has TRBV5-1 and TRBJ2-3; 8 bases agree with TRBD1. CDR1 and CDR2 (germline): SGHRS, YFSETQ. The CDR3 has 15 residues. Written as DNA, the CDR3 is TGCGCCAGCAGCCTAGAACAGGGGGTGTCAGATACGCAGTCTTTT. The encoded protein is CASSLEQGVSDTQSF.

This clonotype was picked up many times. This chain uses TRBV7-9 with TRBJ2-2; D unresolved. Trimming took off 7 bases at V and 0 bases at J, with 9 bases between the two ends. CDR3 size: 14 residues. Germline loops: CDR1 SEHNR, CDR2 FQNEAQ (reference sequence). CDR3 nucleotides: TGTGCCAGCACCACTAATCCGAACACCGGGGAGCTGTTTTTT. It encodes CASTTNPNTGELFF.

The chain links TRBV28 to TRBJ1-1; D might be TRBD1 (6 bases). Trimming took 3 bases from V and 6 from J, leaving 14 bases between them. Germline CDR1 MDHEN, CDR2 SYDVKM. CDR3 length: 14 residues. Here the CDR3 reads CASSLYREGAEAFF. DNA for the CDR3: TGTGCCAGCAGTTTGTATAGGGAGGGGGCTGAAGCTTTCTTT.

The J gene is TRBJ2-7, the V gene TRBV28, with 10 nucleotides matching TRBD1. V lost 2 bases, J lost 7 bases, and 17 bases stayed unmatched. This CDR3 has 18 residues. Germline V lookup: CDR1 MDHEN, CDR2 SYDVKM. This chain's CDR3 is CASSLSSSPGQGTGEQYV. CDR3 DNA sequence: TGTGCCAGCAGTTTAAGCTCGAGCCCGGGACAGGGGACGGGGGAGCAGTACGTC.

There are many counts of this clonotype. This rearrangement joins TRBV6-5 to TRBJ1-2; D ambiguous. Germline V gene sequence: CDR1 MNHEY, CDR2 SVGAGI. Trimming stripped 0 bases from V and 4 bases from J, with 15 bases between. The CDR3 is 16 residues long. The CDR3 sequence is CASSYSRWETTYGYTF. CDR3 in DNA: TGTGCCAGCAGTTACTCGAGGTGGGAAACGACCTATGGCTACACCTTC.

This chain links TRBV18 with TRBJ2-7; possible D gene TRBD1, 6 bases. The CDR3 sequence is 15 residues long. V shed 6 bases and J shed 2 bases, with 17 bases lying between them. Per the germline V gene, CDR1 is KGHSH and CDR2 is LQKENI. This CDR3 is CASSPPGQEAYEQYV. The CDR3 DNA reads as TGTGCCAGCTCGCCTCCGGGACAAGAGGCCTACGAGCAGTACGTC.

The V call is TRBV27, the J call TRBJ2-3; tentatively, D is TRBD2 (5 bases). Germline V gives CDR1 MNHEY, CDR2 SMNVEV (reference sequence). With 6 bases removed from V and 0 bases from J, the gap between germline ends came to 16 bases. The CDR3 has 16 amino acids. The CDR3 DNA reads TGTGCCAGCAGACCACCTCGGGGTAATAGCACAGATACGCAGTATTTT. It yields the protein CASRPPRGNSTDTQYF.

On this clonotype itself: Possible read error: a much larger clone is one base away. The chain uses TRBV27 and TRBJ2-1; 8 bases agree with TRBD2. Germline V gene lookup returns CDR1 MNHEY and CDR2 SMNVEV (reference sequence). CDR3 length: 14 residues. The CDR3 loop reads CASSLGGAVNGQFF. The CDR3 nucleotides are TGTGCCAGCAGTCTCGGGGGGGCCGTCAATGGGCAGTTCTTC.

This chain uses TRBV29-1 with TRBJ2-2, with unresolved D. Germline-derived CDR1 and CDR2 are SQVTM and ANQGSEA. This CDR3 spans 12 amino acids. Trimming removed 2 bases from V and 6 bases from J, with 7 bases in between. The CDR3 is CSVEKEPGELFF. Here the CDR3 DNA reads TGCAGCGTTGAAAAGGAACCCGGGGAGCTGTTTTTT.

This sequence joins TRBV20-1 and TRBJ1-6; no firm D call. Germline V CDR1 and CDR2: DFQATT, SNEGSKA (reference sequence). The CDR3 is made up of 14 amino acids. Trimming took off 6 bases at V and 0 bases at J, with 9 bases between the two ends. The CDR3 is CSAPPSSYNSPLHF. The CDR3 nucleotides read TGCAGTGCCCCTCCGAGCTCCTATAATTCACCCCTCCACTTT.